The rows below give T cell receptor beta chains drawn from one sample of a study of blood T cell repertoires in COVID-19. Only in-frame clones appear in the TCRdb table, and some are missing; sequencing was by immunoSEQ multiplex PCR. The table records 200,000 to 250,000 clones, about nine tenths of them present only once. The sample comprised PBMCs or T cells enriched from blood (not recorded which). The origin of the receptors is a woman aged 50 to 60 in a cohort exposed to, infected with or recovered from COVID-19 (not recorded which). Each CDR3 is given with its conserved first and last residue. The D gene is left open where the match is weak. Size is stated for part of the rows, as once, few or many counts, or as a class when the clone is expanded.

J gene: TRBJ1-1; V gene: TRBV2; clone size: NA; D gene: NA; CDR3 DNA: TGTGCCAGCAGTTTGTCCGCTGAAGCTTTCTTT; CDR3 protein: CASSLSAEAFF
J gene: TRBJ2-3; V gene: TRBV30; clone size: NA; D gene: NA; CDR3 DNA: TGTGCCTGGAGTGTTACAGGGTCCGATACGCAGTATTTT; CDR3 protein: CAWSVTGSDTQYF
J gene: TRBJ2-5; V gene: TRBV7-6; clone size: NA; D gene: TRBD1; CDR3 DNA: TGTGCCAGCAGCTTAGCGACAGGGGGATTGGAGACCCAGTACTTC; CDR3 protein: CASSLATGGLETQYF
J gene: TRBJ2-2; V gene: TRBV27; clone size: once; D gene: TRBD2; CDR3 DNA: TGTGCCAGCAGTTTGTGGGGGGGACGGAAGAACACCGGGGAGCTGTTTTTT; CDR3 protein: CASSLWGGRKNTGELFF
J gene: TRBJ2-3; V gene: TRBV24-1; clone size: NA; D gene: NA; CDR3 DNA: TGTGCCACCAGTGATGGGGGAGTAGCGGACACAGATACGCAGTATTTT; CDR3 protein: CATSDGGVADTDTQYF
J gene: TRBJ1-2; V gene: TRBV7-2; clone size: NA; D gene: TRBD1; CDR3 DNA: TGTGCCAGCAGCTCGTCCGGTGCAGGGGGCGCCTCATATGGCTACACCTTC; CDR3 protein: CASSSSGAGGASYGYTF
J gene: TRBJ1-1; V gene: TRBV6-5; clone size: NA; D gene: TRBD1; CDR3 DNA: TGTGCCAGCAGTATCCAGGGGGCAATGAACACTGAAGCTTTCTTT; CDR3 protein: CASSIQGAMNTEAFF
J gene: TRBJ1-5; V gene: TRBV28; clone size: once; D gene: NA; CDR3 DNA: TGTGCCAGCAGTTTCGTTGGGGCCAATCAGCCCCAGCATTTT; CDR3 protein: CASSFVGANQPQHF
J gene: TRBJ2-3; V gene: TRBV5-1; clone size: once; D gene: NA; CDR3 DNA: TGCGCCAGCAGCGAACTAGGCACAGATACGCAGTATTTT; CDR3 protein: CASSELGTDTQYF
J gene: TRBJ1-1; V gene: TRBV7-3; clone size: once; D gene: NA; CDR3 DNA: TGTGCCAGCAGCTTACGGAAGGAGTCCACTGAAGCTTTCTTT; CDR3 protein: CASSLRKESTEAFF
J gene: TRBJ2-1; V gene: TRBV5-4; clone size: NA; D gene: TRBD2; CDR3 DNA: TGTGCCAGCAGTGGCGGGGGGGGCCTAAACAATGAGCAGTTCTTC; CDR3 protein: CASSGGGGLNNEQFF
J gene: TRBJ2-1; V gene: TRBV19; clone size: NA; D gene: NA; CDR3 DNA: TGTGCCAGTAGTAAGTCAGGGGTAGGCAATGAGCAGTTCTTC; CDR3 protein: CASSKSGVGNEQFF
J gene: TRBJ1-5; V gene: TRBV2; clone size: NA; D gene: NA; CDR3 DNA: TGTGCCAGCTCAGATCAGGTTCAGCCCCAGCATTTT; CDR3 protein: CASSDQVQPQHF
J gene: TRBJ2-6; V gene: TRBV28; clone size: once; D gene: TRBD1; CDR3 DNA: TGTGCCAGCAGTATGGCGGGGACAGGAGTCTCTGGGGCCAACGTCCTGACTTTC; CDR3 protein: CASSMAGTGVSGANVLTF
J gene: TRBJ1-2; V gene: TRBV12-5; clone size: NA; D gene: NA; CDR3 DNA: TGTGCTAGTTGGACGGGACACCTTAACTATGGCTACACCTTC; CDR3 protein: CASWTGHLNYGYTF
J gene: TRBJ2-7; V gene: TRBV7-2; clone size: NA; D gene: NA; CDR3 DNA: TGTGCCAGCTCCATTAGTACTACTACCTACGAGCAGTACTTC; CDR3 protein: CASSISTTTYEQYF
J gene: TRBJ1-2; V gene: TRBV25-1; clone size: NA; D gene: TRBD1; CDR3 DNA: TGTGCCAGCAGCTACAGGGGCTATGGCTACACCTTC; CDR3 protein: CASSYRGYGYTF
J gene: TRBJ1-1; V gene: TRBV2; clone size: NA; D gene: NA; CDR3 DNA: TGTGCCAGCAGTCAGGACACTGAAGCTTTCTTT; CDR3 protein: CASSQDTEAFF
J gene: TRBJ1-6; V gene: TRBV7-2; clone size: NA; D gene: TRBD1; CDR3 DNA: TGTGCCAGCAGCTTAAGAGTTCGGGGACAGGGGAATTCACCCCTCCACTTT; CDR3 protein: CASSLRVRGQGNSPLHF
J gene: TRBJ1-2; V gene: TRBV12-3/TRBV12-4; clone size: NA; D gene: TRBD1; CDR3 DNA: TGTGCCAGCAGTTTAGGACAGGGGACTGGCTACACCTTC; CDR3 protein: CASSLGQGTGYTF
J gene: TRBJ2-2; V gene: TRBV7-6; clone size: NA; D gene: TRBD2; CDR3 DNA: TGTGCCAGCAGCTTTGAAGCGGGGGGATTGAACACCGGGGAGCTGTTTTTT; CDR3 protein: CASSFEAGGLNTGELFF
J gene: TRBJ2-3; V gene: TRBV11-2; clone size: few; D gene: NA; CDR3 DNA: TGTGCCAGCAGCTTAGATTTATCGGTTGATACGCAGTATTTT; CDR3 protein: CASSLDLSVDTQYF
J gene: TRBJ2-3; V gene: TRBV6-4; clone size: NA; D gene: TRBD2; CDR3 DNA: TGTGCCAGCAGTGACTCTAGCGGGGGGGCAGATACGCAGTATTTT; CDR3 protein: CASSDSSGGADTQYF
J gene: TRBJ1-5; V gene: TRBV7-3; clone size: NA; D gene: NA; CDR3 DNA: TGTGCCAGCAGCTTTTCCAGGGGTCAGCCCCAGCATTTT; CDR3 protein: CASSFSRGQPQHF
J gene: TRBJ2-7; V gene: TRBV5-1; clone size: NA; D gene: NA; CDR3 DNA: TGCGCCAGCAGCTCGGAGCCCGGGGGGCTTTCCTACGAGCAGTACTTC; CDR3 protein: CASSSEPGGLSYEQYF
J gene: TRBJ2-3; V gene: TRBV5-6; clone size: NA; D gene: NA; CDR3 DNA: TGTGCCAGCAGCGGCGCTAGCTCCACAGATACGCAGTATTTT; CDR3 protein: CASSGASSTDTQYF
J gene: TRBJ1-2; V gene: TRBV30; clone size: NA; D gene: TRBD1; CDR3 DNA: TGTGCCTGGAGTGCTGACAGGGTAGGAGGCTACACCTTC; CDR3 protein: CAWSADRVGGYTF
J gene: TRBJ1-1; V gene: TRBV3-1/TRBV3-2; clone size: NA; D gene: TRBD1; CDR3 DNA: TGTGCCAGCAGTTCCCGGGACAGGGCCGGGTACACTGAAGCTTTCTTT; CDR3 protein: CASSSRDRAGYTEAFF
J gene: TRBJ1-4; V gene: TRBV20-1; clone size: once; D gene: NA; CDR3 DNA: TGCGTGGGGAGAGGGGGTGAAAAACTGTTTTTT; CDR3 protein: CVGRGGEKLFF
J gene: TRBJ2-7; V gene: TRBV5-4; clone size: once; D gene: TRBD1; CDR3 DNA: TGTGCCAGCAGCTTGCTTGTGGGACAGATTTTTTACGAGCAGTACTTC; CDR3 protein: CASSLLVGQIFYEQYF
J gene: TRBJ1-1; V gene: TRBV11-3; clone size: NA; D gene: NA; CDR3 DNA: TGTGCCAGCAGTCGCCCAGGAGGGACCACTGAAGCTTTCTTT; CDR3 protein: CASSRPGGTTEAFF
J gene: TRBJ1-2; V gene: TRBV5-5; clone size: few; D gene: NA; CDR3 DNA: TGTGCCAGCAGCTTGGCAGGATCAAGTTACTATGGCTACACCTTC; CDR3 protein: CASSLAGSSYYGYTF
J gene: TRBJ2-2; V gene: TRBV18; clone size: NA; D gene: NA; CDR3 DNA: TGTGCCAGCTCACCATTTGGGAGCACCGGGGAGCTGTTTTTT; CDR3 protein: CASSPFGSTGELFF
J gene: TRBJ1-3; V gene: TRBV5-5; clone size: NA; D gene: NA; CDR3 DNA: TGTGCCAGCAGCTTCGGTGGCTCTGGAAACACCATATATTTT; CDR3 protein: CASSFGGSGNTIYF
J gene: TRBJ1-6; V gene: TRBV11-3; clone size: NA; D gene: NA; CDR3 DNA: TGTGCCAGCAGCTTTCAGGGGACTAATTCACCCCTCCACTTT; CDR3 protein: CASSFQGTNSPLHF
J gene: TRBJ2-3; V gene: TRBV6-1; clone size: NA; D gene: TRBD2; CDR3 DNA: TGTGCCAGCAGTGGCATAGCGGGGGGCGGGACAGATACGCAGTATTTT; CDR3 protein: CASSGIAGGGTDTQYF
J gene: TRBJ2-3; V gene: TRBV4-3; clone size: NA; D gene: TRBD2; CDR3 DNA: TGCGCCAGCAGCCAAGGACTAGCGGGATCCTACACAGATACGCAGTATTTT; CDR3 protein: CASSQGLAGSYTDTQYF